This T cell receptor (beta chain) was sequenced in a study of shared clonotypes between healthy human individuals. About the study: CD4 naive cells filled three plates per donor, CD4 memory three, CD8 naive two and CD8 memory one. Overall study results and limits: Memory subsets generally showed smaller estimated richness than naive subsets did.

Trimming shortened V by 6 bases and J by 5 bases, and 13 bases separated the two germline ends. Germline V gene sequence: CDR1 KGHSH, CDR2 LQKENI. The CDR3 extends over 13 amino acids. Recent acute infections and vaccinations were absent in the healthy HIV-negative adult donors. Deep-level running was used for the assay. Produced via immunoSEQ multiplex PCR; TCRdb's table is partial and in-frame only. Seen here are 2 million to 2.5 million clones, over 85% observed once, and the top ten hold approximately 0.35%. Note on this clone: Its target is not known. The sample has other DNA sequences that encode this CDR3 too.

The genes are TRBV18 and TRBJ2-5; no clear D gene. The sample taken for sequencing was naive CD4+ T cells from PBMCs. Subset in this sample: CD45RA+ positively selected. The TCR sequence derives from a man between 18 and 35 years old in good health. Some clones in this sample may be carry-over from other donors' samples. This chain's CDR3 is CASSPPSTETQYF. The CDR3 DNA reads TGTGCCAGCTCCCCTCCGTCGACTGAGACCCAGTACTTC.